What follows are 9 T cell receptor beta chains derived from one specimen sequenced in a study of blood T cells in healthy people across ages (dated by TCRdb to the mid-2010s). Library prep was done by 5' RACE. Sequencing instrument: Illumina HiSeq 2500. The second PCR ran for about 6 to 12 cycles and used a J-beta primer mix along with a sample-barcoded 5' primer. TCRdb itself trimmed the public reads at Q25 with fastp, ran MiXCR and retained productive beta chains. Under each unique CDR3 protein, matching rows form one entry showing the most common genes and DNA. In this sample the table shows 500,000 to 600,000 distinct CDR3 sequences, 25% to 30% of which occur a single time. The ten largest clones represent approximately 18% of the sample. The sequenced sample consisted of blood. The source of these receptors is a woman aged 70-85 years in good health.

J is TRBJ2-1 and V is TRBV5-1; the D is unclear. In germline, CDR1 is SGHRS, CDR2 YFSETQ. This CDR3 comprises 17 residues. Trimming took off 1 base at V and 0 bases at J, with 14 bases between the two ends. The CDR3 DNA follows: TGCGCCAGCAGCTTGCTTGGACGCAAGAGCTCCTACAATGAGCAGTTCTTC. Its translation: CASSLLGRKSSYNEQFF.

This chain connects TRBV29-1 to TRBJ2-5, with D perhaps being TRBD1 or TRBD2 (5 bases each). Germline CDR1 and CDR2: SQVTM and ANQGSEA. This CDR3 region has 13 residues. In nucleotides, the CDR3 is TGCAGTGCGGCAGGGACCCAGAAGGAGACCCAGTACTTC. As protein: CSAAGTQKETQYF.

This clonotype was observed a few times. J is TRBJ2-7 and V is TRBV7-2; TRBD1 is a possible D gene (6 bases). The CDR3 has 13 amino acids. Germline V gene sequence: CDR1 SGHTA, CDR2 FQGNSA. Trimming stripped 5 bases from V and 6 bases from J, with 14 bases between. The DNA of the CDR3 is TGTGCCAGCAGCCGCAATATCAGGGGCGAGCAGTACTTC. Its translation: CASSRNIRGEQYF.

V is TRBV20-1 and J is TRBJ2-7; 9 nucleotides line up with TRBD1. J was trimmed by 6 bases and V by 3 bases; bases with no gene match: 6. CDR1 is DFQATT and CDR2 is SNEGSKA in the germline V gene (reference sequence). The CDR3 spans 13 residues. CDR3 DNA: TGCAGTGCTAGGAGACAGGGGGTCAGCGAGCAGTACTTC. Residues: CSARRQGVSEQYF.

This clonotype was picked up a small number of times. The V gene is TRBV4-2, the J gene TRBJ2-1; 9 nucleotides align to TRBD1. The CDR3 has 14 residues. Trimming cost V 6 bases and J 6 bases; bases outside gene matches: 6. Germline CDR1 reads LGHNA; CDR2 reads YNFKEQ. CDR3 nucleotide sequence: TGTGCCAGCAGTCGACAGGGGGATCCCAATGAGCAGTTCTTC. Its protein is CASSRQGDPNEQFF.

This clonotype was observed a handful of times. V gene TRBV25-1 combines with J gene TRBJ1-2; D is unclear. CDR3 length equals 15 residues. V lost 1 base and J lost 3, with 12 bases in between. Looked up from germline, CDR1 is MGHDK and CDR2 is SYGVNS. This CDR3 is CASSEFIGLDYGYTF. The CDR3 DNA reads as TGTGCCAGCAGTGAATTTATAGGCTTGGACTATGGCTACACCTTC.

This clonotype has more than one count but fewer than ten. V gene TRBV4-2 combines with J gene TRBJ2-7; D uncertain. CDR3 length: 13 residues. V was shortened by 0 bases and J by 5 bases, with 8 bases between the two germline ends. Germline V gives CDR1 LGHNA, CDR2 YNFKEQ. The CDR3 loop is CASSQEGKDEQYF. CDR3 nucleotides: TGTGCCAGCAGCCAAGAGGGTAAAGACGAGCAGTACTTC.

The chain combines TRBV7-3 with TRBJ2-7; D is perhaps TRBD2 (6 bases). The CDR3 consists of 14 residues. CDR1 SGHTA and CDR2 FQGTGA come from the germline V gene. Trimming removed 4 bases from V and 4 bases from J, with 14 bases in between. Written as DNA, the CDR3 is TGTGCCAGCAGCTGGGCGGCGGGGAGGTACGAGCAGTACTTC. Residues: CASSWAAGRYEQYF.

The chain carries TRBV7-9 and TRBJ1-4; weak D call: TRBD1 (6 bases). With 4 bases removed from V and 8 bases from J, the gap between germline ends came to 23 bases. Germline CDR1 SEHNR, CDR2 FQNEAQ (reference sequence). This CDR3 has 17 residues. DNA of the CDR3: TGTGCCAGCAGCTGGAAATCAAGGGGGTCGGGATCGGAAAAACTGTTTTTT. Translating it yields CASSWKSRGSGSEKLFF.